The 29 T cell receptor beta chains listed next were all sequenced from one sample in a study of vaccination and CD4 T cells after COVID-19. The treatment denotes: 10-day PBMC culture with coronavirus spike peptide pools or control peptides (ViraFEST assay). Antigens for these TCRs are unknown. The Oncomine TCR Beta short-read assay was what sequenced the DNA obtained from cultured CD4+ T cells. TCRdb passed the PCR reads through MiXCR, listing each CDR3 protein once. This table has about 9,100 distinct CDR3 sequences, 55% to 75% appearing once. Material: cultured CD4+ T cells from blood, obtained after SARS-CoV-2 vaccination. The receptors were gathered from a human donor with COVID-19.

This clonotype was counted only a few times. This rearrangement joins TRBV24-1 to TRBJ2-5; D possibly corresponds to TRBD2 (6 bases). The germline V and J ends were trimmed by 4 bases and 7 bases, with 12 bases remaining between them. CDR3 length: 13 residues. Germline CDR1 KGHDR, CDR2 SFDVKD. The CDR3 coding sequence is TGTGCCACCAGTGACCCGGGACTCGGGACCCAGTACTTC. Translation gives CATSDPGLGTQYF.

This chain uses TRBV20-1 with TRBJ1-5, with D perhaps TRBD1 (6 bases). Per germline, CDR1 DFQATT and CDR2 SNEGSKA (reference sequence). The CDR3 loop spans 16 amino acids. Trimming shortened V by 2 bases and J by 0 bases, and 14 bases separated the two germline ends. The CDR3 sequence is CSARLGAGDSNQPQHF. CDR3 DNA sequence: TGCAGTGCTAGACTTGGGGCAGGGGATAGCAATCAGCCCCAGCATTTT.

V and J are TRBV20-1 and TRBJ1-2; 7 bases are shared with TRBD1. V shed 5 bases and J 3 bases; nucleotides not matched to a gene: 3. The CDR3 is 12 amino acids. Germline CDR1 DFQATT, CDR2 SNEGSKA (reference sequence). The CDR3 reads CSAPDRDYGYTF. For the CDR3, the DNA is TGCAGTGCTCCAGACAGGGACTATGGCTACACCTTC.

The J gene is TRBJ2-2, the V gene TRBV29-1; D unresolved. Germline loops: CDR1 SQVTM, CDR2 ANQGSEA. Between the trimmed V and J ends, which lost 6 bases and 7 bases, there was a span of 9 bases. This CDR3 is 11 amino acids long. The CDR3 loop reads CSVSSFGELFF. For the CDR3, the DNA is TGCAGCGTATCATCATTCGGGGAGCTGTTTTTT.

This chain connects TRBV5-1 to TRBJ1-2; 7 bases agree with TRBD1. Germline loops: CDR1 SGHRS, CDR2 YFSETQ. Trimming cost V 0 bases and J 8 bases; bases outside gene matches: 10. There are 15 residues in the CDR3. The CDR3 sequence is CASSLAFDRASGYTF. The CDR3 coding sequence is TGCGCCAGCAGCTTGGCCTTTGACAGGGCTAGCGGCTACACCTTC.

The rearrangement joins TRBV28 to TRBJ1-2, with D uncertain. CDR1 is MDHEN, CDR2 SYDVKM, per germline. CDR3 length: 13 amino acids. Trimming removed 1 base from V and 3 bases from J, with 6 bases in between. The CDR3 nucleotides are TGTGCCAGCAGTTTATTGGTGGACTATGGCTACACCTTC. Translating gives CASSLLVDYGYTF.

The V gene is TRBV11-3, the J gene TRBJ1-5, with D possibly being TRBD1 (5 bases). There are 14 residues in the CDR3. Trimming took off 1 base at V and 5 bases at J, with 9 bases between the two ends. Germline CDR1 is SGHNT and CDR2 is YENEEA. CDR3: CASSLGRVDQPQHF. In nucleotides, the CDR3 is TGTGCCAGCAGCTTAGGCAGGGTGGATCAGCCCCAGCATTTT.

V is TRBV20-1 and J is TRBJ1-5; D uncertain. The ends were cut back, 2 bases at V and 7 bases at J, with 12 bases in the middle. Germline V gene sequence: CDR1 DFQATT, CDR2 SNEGSKA (reference sequence). The CDR3 has 13 amino acids. The CDR3 spells CSARSGPGQPQHF. DNA for the CDR3: TGCAGTGCTAGATCGGGTCCCGGCCAGCCCCAGCATTTT.

The chain uses TRBV6-2 or TRBV6-3 and TRBJ2-7; D is undetermined. V was clipped by 6 bases and J by 6 bases, with 9 bases between them. CDR1 and CDR2 (germline): MNHEY, SVGEGT. CDR3 length: 11 amino acids. The CDR3 bases are TGTGCCAGCAGGCAGCCACCCGAGCAGTACTTC. Translation gives CASRQPPEQYF.

V usage is TRBV23-1 and J usage is TRBJ1-1, with D tentatively TRBD1 (5 bases). TRBV23-1 is an open reading frame whose function is uncertain. This CDR3 is 12 amino acids long. Between the trimmed V and J ends, which lost 10 bases and 0 bases, there was a span of 9 bases. CDR3 amino acids: CATGGVNTEAFF. DNA of the CDR3: TGCGCCACGGGGGGGGTGAACACTGAAGCTTTCTTT.

This clonotype was seen only a few times. The chain carries TRBV6-5 and TRBJ1-1, with D unclear. The germline V gene has CDR1 MNHEY and CDR2 SVGAGI. V shed 0 bases and J shed 5 bases, with 7 bases lying between them. The CDR3 has 13 amino acids. CDR3 sequence: CASSYSKDTEAFF. The CDR3 coding sequence is TGTGCCAGCAGTTACTCGAAGGATACTGAAGCTTTCTTT.

This chain uses TRBV2 with TRBJ2-3, with D perhaps matching TRBD2 (6 bases). CDR1 SNHLY and CDR2 FYNNEI come from the germline V gene. Trimming removed 6 bases from V and 0 bases from J, with 13 bases in between. The CDR3 is 15 residues long. The CDR3 here is CASSPGGISTDTQYF. The CDR3 DNA follows: TGTGCCAGCAGCCCGGGCGGGATTAGCACAGATACGCAGTATTTT.

The gene calls are TRBV15 and TRBJ1-5; a possible D gene is TRBD1 (6 bases). Germline V CDR1 and CDR2: LNHNV, YYDKDF (reference sequence). The CDR3 runs to 13 residues. Between the trimmed V and J ends, which lost 8 bases and 4 bases, there was a span of 12 bases. CDR3 sequence reads: CATQGQLNQPQHF. The CDR3 DNA reads as TGTGCCACCCAAGGACAGTTAAATCAGCCCCAGCATTTT. The whole variable domain, filled in from reference TRBV15 and TRBJ1-5, reads DAMVIQNPRYQVTQFGKPVTLSCSQTLNHNVMYWYQQKSSQAPKLLFHYYDKDFNNEADTPDNFQSRRPNTSFCFLDIRSPGLGDTAMYLCATQGQLNQPQHFGDGTRLSIL.

The chain employs TRBV6-1 and TRBJ1-5; D unresolved. Germline V gene data show CDR1 as MNHNS and CDR2 as SASEGT. V gave up 0 bases and J gave up 4 bases, with 7 bases separating them. The length of the CDR3 is 14 residues. This CDR3 reads CASSEAVVNQPQHF. In DNA, the CDR3 is TGTGCCAGCAGTGAAGCGGTTGTGAATCAGCCCCAGCATTTT.

This clonotype was found a few times. V is TRBV24-1 and J is TRBJ2-3; D is undetermined. Germline V lookup: CDR1 KGHDR, CDR2 SFDVKD. V was cut by 5 bases and J by 0 bases, with 2 bases left in between. This CDR3 is 12 amino acids long. CDR3 sequence: CATSASTDTQYF. The CDR3 nucleotides are TGTGCCACCAGTGCCAGCACAGATACGCAGTATTTT.

The J gene is TRBJ2-7, the V gene TRBV6-5; 11 nucleotides line up with TRBD1. J was trimmed by 2 bases and V by 4 bases; bases with no gene match: 4. The CDR3 totals 15 residues. Germline assignment: CDR1 MNHEY and CDR2 SVGAGI. The CDR3 sequence: CASSSEGQGAYEQYF. In nucleotides, the CDR3 is TGTGCCAGCAGTTCCGAGGGACAGGGGGCCTACGAGCAGTACTTC.

This chain links TRBV20-1 with TRBJ2-5; TRBD2 is a possible D gene (7 bases). Germline V gives CDR1 DFQATT, CDR2 SNEGSKA (reference sequence). The CDR3 runs 13 residues. The V gene lost 3 bases and the J gene lost 5 bases, with 13 bases spanning the gap. CDR3 loop: CSARIGGPETQYF. In nucleotides, the CDR3 is TGCAGTGCTAGGATCGGGGGGCCGGAGACCCAGTACTTC.

This clonotype was observed a few times. The CDR3 nucleotides read TGTGCCAGCACTATTGGGACGGGCAATCAGCCCCAGCATTTT. Translation: CASTIGTGNQPQHF. This chain joins TRBV2 and TRBJ1-5; D possibly corresponds to TRBD1 (5 bases). The CDR3 sequence is 14 residues long. The V gene's germline CDR1 is SNHLY and CDR2 FYNNEI. The ends were cut back, 7 bases at V and 2 bases at J, with 12 bases in the middle.

The gene calls are TRBV6-5 and TRBJ2-2; TRBD2 might be the D (6 bases). CDR3 length: 19 residues. The germline V gene has CDR1 MNHEY and CDR2 SVGAGI. V was shortened by 0 bases and J by 7 bases, with 24 bases between the two germline ends. The CDR3 bases are TGTGCCAGCAGTTACTCCACCCCAGGACTACGGACCGTCGACGGGGAGCTGTTTTTT. Translated, it gives CASSYSTPGLRTVDGELFF.

The chain couples TRBV7-8 to TRBJ1-6; maybe TRBD1 (5 bases). Germline CDR1 is SGHVS and CDR2 is FQNEAQ. The CDR3 sequence is 15 residues long. Trimming cost V 9 bases and J 7 bases, with 19 bases left between them. CDR3 protein: CASTPRVRGNSPLHF. CDR3 bases: TGTGCCAGTACTCCGCGGGTTAGGGGCAATTCACCCCTCCACTTT.

This clonotype was seen more than once but under ten times. This sequence joins TRBV20-1 and TRBJ1-5; weak D call: TRBD1 (5 bases). The ends were cut back, 6 bases at V and 7 bases at J, with 16 bases in the middle. This CDR3 contains 13 residues. Germline V gene lookup returns CDR1 DFQATT and CDR2 SNEGSKA (reference sequence). The CDR3 loop is CSATDKIGQPQHF. The CDR3 coding sequence is TGCAGTGCCACGGACAAGATCGGCCAGCCCCAGCATTTT.

The J gene is TRBJ1-2, the V gene TRBV20-1; D is uncertain. Germline values: CDR1 DFQATT, CDR2 SNEGSKA (reference sequence). Trimming pared 0 bases from V and 8 bases from J, leaving 19 bases between. The length of the CDR3 is 15 residues. The CDR3 loop is CSARDVKGPVYGYTF. The CDR3 coding sequence is TGCAGTGCTAGAGATGTGAAGGGCCCAGTCTACGGCTACACCTTC.

This chain links TRBV20-1 with TRBJ2-5; 10 bases fit TRBD1. CDR3 length: 16 residues. The V and J ends lost 2 bases and 2 bases, in that order; junction bases with no gene match: 8. Germline V gives CDR1 DFQATT, CDR2 SNEGSKA (reference sequence). CDR3 amino acids: CSARSWTGGRQETQYF. DNA for the CDR3: TGCAGTGCTAGAAGTTGGACAGGGGGGAGGCAAGAGACCCAGTACTTC.

This clonotype was counted a single time. The rearrangement uses TRBV7-2 and TRBJ1-1; 12 positions agree with TRBD1. V was clipped by 5 bases and J by 11 bases; unmatched bases: 3. The CDR3 runs 12 residues. The V gene's germline CDR1 is SGHTA and CDR2 FQGNSA. In nucleotides, the CDR3 is TGTGCCAGCAGCCGGGACAGGGGGCGTGCTTTCTTT. Protein: CASSRDRGRAFF.

This chain connects TRBV11-2 to TRBJ2-5, with D uncertain. This CDR3 is built from 12 residues. With 2 bases removed from V and 5 bases from J, the gap between germline ends came to 6 bases. CDR1 SGHAT and CDR2 FQNNGV come from the germline V gene. The CDR3 is CASSLPRETQYF. In nucleotides, the CDR3 is TGTGCCAGCAGCTTACCACGGGAGACCCAGTACTTC.

Only a few counts were recorded for this clonotype. The V call is TRBV6-1, the J call TRBJ1-5, with D unclear. CDR3 length equals 11 residues. Germline V gene data show CDR1 as MNHNS and CDR2 as SASEGT. Trimming left V 8 bases short and J 7 bases short, with 9 bases between. This CDR3 is CASGVGQPQHF. The CDR3 DNA reads TGTGCCAGCGGCGTCGGGCAGCCCCAGCATTTT.

The sample holds one count of this clonotype. This chain uses TRBV7-6 with TRBJ2-7; D is ambiguous. This CDR3 spans 16 amino acids. CDR1 and CDR2 (germline): SGHVS, FNYEAQ. The V end lost 0 bases, the J end lost 2 bases, and 14 bases lay between the germline ends. CDR3 residues: CASSLAGPQVAYEQYF. CDR3 nucleotides: TGTGCCAGCAGCTTAGCCGGCCCCCAGGTTGCCTACGAGCAGTACTTC.

The chain employs TRBV11-3 and TRBJ2-3, with a possible D match to TRBD2 (5 bases). V was cut by 8 bases and J by 5 bases, with 8 bases left in between. This CDR3 spans 11 amino acids. Per the germline V gene, CDR1 is SGHNT and CDR2 is YENEEA. The CDR3 nucleotides read TGTGCCAGCTCCGGGGAAGATACGCAGTATTTT. The encoded protein is CASSGEDTQYF.

The chain recombines TRBV7-2 with TRBJ1-1; D gene ambiguous. The CDR3 has 11 residues. From germline, CDR1 is SGHTA and CDR2 FQGNSA. V dropped 5 bases and J dropped 6 bases, with 7 bases sitting between them. The CDR3 DNA sequence: TGTGCCAGCAGCCAAAGAGCTGAAGCTTTCTTT. The encoded protein is CASSQRAEAFF. Together with reference TRBV7-2 and TRBJ1-1, the CDR3 gives the full variable domain: GAGVSQSPSNKVTEKGKDVELRCDPISGHTALYWYRQSLGQGLEFLIYFQGNSAPDKSGLPSDRFSAERTGGSVSTLTIQRTQQEDSAVYLCASSQRAEAFFGQGTRLTVV.